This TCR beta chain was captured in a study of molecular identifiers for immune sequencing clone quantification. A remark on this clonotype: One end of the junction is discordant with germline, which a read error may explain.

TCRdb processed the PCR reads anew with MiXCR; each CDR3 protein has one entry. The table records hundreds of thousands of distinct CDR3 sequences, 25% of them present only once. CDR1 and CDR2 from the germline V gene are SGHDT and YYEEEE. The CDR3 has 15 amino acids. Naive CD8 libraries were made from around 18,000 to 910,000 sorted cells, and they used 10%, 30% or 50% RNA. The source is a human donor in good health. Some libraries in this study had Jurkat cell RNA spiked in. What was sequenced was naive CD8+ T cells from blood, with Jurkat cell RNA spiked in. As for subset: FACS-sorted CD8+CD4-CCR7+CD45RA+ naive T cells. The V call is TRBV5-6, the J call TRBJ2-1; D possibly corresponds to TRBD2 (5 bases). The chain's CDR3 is CASSTSGGDYNEHFF. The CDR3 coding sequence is TGTGCCAGCAGCACCTCAGGAGGCGACTACAATGAGCACTTCTTC.